These 24 T cell receptor beta chains originate from one sample sequenced in a study of OX40 agonist ivuxolimab in advanced cancers. Libraries were made using the immunoSEQ multiplex PCR assay. The table comes from immuneACCESS by way of TCRdb, which keeps in-frame sequences with V and J called. Part of the clones is missing from these tables; in studies checked, under half for an unresolved V gene and the rest for unknown reasons. The sample data list approximately 91,000 clones, and 65% to 90% of these were observed just once. Clones ranked in the top ten supply under 2% of the sample. The sample was CD4+ or CD8+ T cells sorted from blood, taken in a trial of the OX40 agonist ivuxolimab. The receptors were sampled from an adult with an advanced solid tumor such as melanoma, head and neck, liver or kidney cancer.

V and J are TRBV13 and TRBJ2-1; TRBD2 agrees at 7 bases. CDR3 size: 15 residues. Trimming took 0 bases from V and 4 from J; bases not matched to a gene: 3. CDR1 is PRHDT, CDR2 FYEKMQ, per germline (reference sequence). The CDR3 loop is CASSLGAGAYNEQFF. Here the CDR3 DNA reads TGTGCCAGCAGCTTAGGGGCGGGAGCTTACAATGAGCAGTTCTTC.

The genes are TRBV9 and TRBJ1-1, with D tentatively TRBD1 (6 bases). Germline V CDR1 and CDR2: SGDLS, YYNGEE. The CDR3 is 14 residues long. Trimming left V 4 bases short and J 1 base short, with 11 bases between. In DNA form, the CDR3 reads TGTGCCAGCAGCCGCCAGGGGTGGAACACTGAAGCTTTCTTT. Translating it yields CASSRQGWNTEAFF.

This chain links TRBV6-1 with TRBJ2-1, with a possible D match to TRBD1 (6 bases). The CDR3 is made up of 13 amino acids. Germline V CDR1 and CDR2: MNHNS, SASEGT. Trimming pared 6 bases from V and 4 bases from J, leaving 10 bases between. The CDR3 nucleotides are TGTGCCAGCAGACGACAGGAGTACAATGAGCAGTTCTTC. Protein sequence: CASRRQEYNEQFF.

V gene TRBV6-1 combines with J gene TRBJ2-3; a possible D gene is TRBD2 (6 bases). Trimming cost V 1 base and J 4 bases, with 9 bases left between them. CDR3 length: 14 residues. Germline V gives CDR1 MNHNS, CDR2 SASEGT. CDR3 residues: CASSEDPGADTQYF. The CDR3 DNA reads TGTGCCAGCAGTGAAGACCCGGGAGCAGATACGCAGTATTTT.

This clone has more than one count but fewer than ten. J is TRBJ1-6 and V is TRBV19; D remains unclear. CDR1 LNHDA and CDR2 SQIVND come from the germline V gene (reference sequence). Trimming took off 2 bases at V and 7 bases at J, with 12 bases between the two ends. The CDR3 is 15 residues long. CDR3 region: CASSITPPGNSPLHF. The CDR3 nucleotides read TGTGCCAGTAGTATAACCCCCCCCGGGAATTCACCCCTCCACTTT.

V gene TRBV7-9 combines with J gene TRBJ1-2, with a possible D match to TRBD1 (5 bases). This CDR3 has 15 amino acids. From germline, CDR1 is SEHNR and CDR2 FQNEAQ (reference sequence). V was shortened by 0 bases and J by 3 bases, with 11 bases between the two germline ends. The CDR3: CASSLAAAGYYGYTF. DNA for the CDR3: TGTGCCAGCAGCTTAGCGGCTGCAGGGTACTATGGCTACACCTTC.

The rearrangement uses TRBV11-2 and TRBJ2-3, with 11 bases fitting TRBD2. V dropped 5 bases and J dropped 0; count of bases not matched to a gene: 10. Germline V gives CDR1 SGHAT, CDR2 FQNNGV. The CDR3 consists of 18 residues. CDR3 bases: TGTGCCAGCAGCCCGTCTAGCGGGGGGAGCACTAGCACAGATACGCAGTATTTT. Its protein product is CASSPSSGGSTSTDTQYF.

As regards this clone: Other DNA sequences from this sample encode an identical CDR3 as well. V and J are TRBV7-2 and TRBJ1-5, with D perhaps TRBD1 (5 bases). Looked up from germline, CDR1 is SGHTA and CDR2 is FQGNSA. The V end lost 1 base, the J end lost 7 bases, and 14 bases lay between the germline ends. This CDR3 region has 15 residues. The CDR3 region has the DNA TGTGCCAGCAGCTTAGGGGCGGCGGGGGGGCAGCCCCAGCATTTT. Translating it yields CASSLGAAGGQPQHF.

The chain uses TRBV4-1 and TRBJ2-7; TRBD2 aligns across 10 bases. CDR1 and CDR2 from the germline V gene are MGHRA and YSYEKL. Losses at the gene ends were 1 base for V and 0 bases for J; bases not matched to a gene: 9. The CDR3 has 18 amino acids. The CDR3 DNA reads TGCGCCAGCAGCCAAGTGTCATTTAGCGGGGGGCCCTCCTACGAGCAGTACTTC. It codes for CASSQVSFSGGPSYEQYF.

J is TRBJ1-2 and V is TRBV5-4; no clear D gene. The V end was cut by 4 bases, the J end by 4 bases, with 11 bases between. This CDR3 has 13 residues. Germline-derived CDR1 and CDR2 are SGHNT and YYREEE (reference sequence). The CDR3 DNA sequence: TGTGCCAGCAGCAAGGACGGCCCCTATGGCTACACCTTC. This sequence encodes CASSKDGPYGYTF. Supplemented by reference TRBV5-4 and TRBJ1-2, the full variable domain reads ETGVTQSPTHLIKTRGQQVTLRCSSQSGHNTVSWYQQALGQGPQFIFQYYREEENGRGNFPPRFSGLQFPNYSSELNVNALELDDSALYLCASSKDGPYGYTFGSGTRLTVV.

This chain uses TRBV28 with TRBJ2-5, with 10 nucleotides matching TRBD2. V shed 8 bases, J shed 5 bases, and the junction held 11 bases outside the gene matches. The CDR3 has 15 amino acids. Germline CDR1 and CDR2: MDHEN and SYDVKM. The CDR3 protein is CASSKRGGYSETQYF. As DNA, the CDR3 is TGTGCCAGCTCCAAGCGGGGGGGCTACTCGGAGACCCAGTACTTC.

The chain combines TRBV30 with TRBJ1-6, with 10 bases fitting TRBD1. Trimming at V came to 4 bases and at J to 9 bases, leaving 6 bases not matched to a gene. Germline V gene lookup returns CDR1 GTSNPN and CDR2 SVGIG (reference sequence). The CDR3 has 14 residues. CDR3 nucleotides: TGTGCCTGGACTTGGACAGGGGGGTCTTCACCCCTCCACTTT. Translated, it gives CAWTWTGGSSPLHF.

The V call is TRBV2, the J call TRBJ1-5; TRBD1 aligns across 8 bases. Germline assignment: CDR1 SNHLY and CDR2 FYNNEI. The trim removed 4 bases at V and 5 bases at J, leaving 1 base unmatched. The CDR3 has 13 residues. The CDR3 loop reads CASSVGQDQPQHF. The CDR3 nucleotides are TGTGCCAGCAGTGTGGGACAGGATCAGCCCCAGCATTTT. The full variable domain, rest sourced from reference TRBV2 and TRBJ1-5, is EPEVTQTPSHQVTQMGQEVILRCVPISNHLYFYWYRQILGQKVEFLVSFYNNEISEKSEIFDDQFSVERPDGSNFTLKIRSTKLEDSAMYFCASSVGQDQPQHFGDGTRLSIL.

V gene TRBV5-1 combines with J gene TRBJ2-1; 7 bases match TRBD1. Germline loops: CDR1 SGHRS, CDR2 YFSETQ. This CDR3 has 17 amino acids. V shed 7 bases, J shed 6 bases, and the junction held 19 bases outside the gene matches. CDR3 residues: CASSWTGPDDLSNEQFF. The CDR3, as DNA: TGCGCCAGCTCATGGACAGGTCCTGATGATTTGTCCAATGAGCAGTTCTTC.

This sequence joins TRBV2 and TRBJ2-3; maybe TRBD1 (6 bases). The V gene's germline CDR1 is SNHLY and CDR2 FYNNEI. The V end lost 7 bases, the J end lost 0 bases, and 11 bases lay between the germline ends. CDR3 length: 14 amino acids. In DNA, the CDR3 is TGTGCCAGCATCCGGACAGAAAGCACAGATACGCAGTATTTT. This sequence encodes CASIRTESTDTQYF.

This rearrangement joins TRBV7-3 to TRBJ2-5; a weak D match, TRBD2 (6 bases). The CDR3 spans 14 residues. Germline CDR1 reads SGHTA; CDR2 reads FQGTGA. V lost 1 base to trimming and J lost 4 bases, with 10 bases between them. This CDR3 reads CASSLSGGRETQYF. The DNA for the CDR3 is TGTGCCAGCAGCTTAAGTGGGGGGAGAGAGACCCAGTACTTC.

The chain joins TRBV9 to TRBJ2-5, with 8 positions matching TRBD1. The trim removed 0 bases at V and 5 bases at J, leaving 6 bases unmatched. The CDR3 extends over 15 amino acids. The V gene's germline CDR1 is SGDLS and CDR2 YYNGEE. The CDR3 nucleotides read TGTGCCAGCAGCGTAGCCAGGGGGCATTGGGAGACCCAGTACTTC. Translation gives CASSVARGHWETQYF. The full variable domain, its missing parts supplied by reference TRBV9 and TRBJ2-5, is DSGVTQTPKHLITATGQRVTLRCSPRSGDLSVYWYQQSLDQGLQFLIQYYNGEERAKGNILERFSAQQFPDLHSELNLSSLELGDSALYFCASSVARGHWETQYFGPGTRLLVL.

This clone has only a few counts. The V and J genes are TRBV19 and TRBJ1-4; D unresolved. Trimming removed 7 bases from V and 4 bases from J, with 10 bases in between. Looked up from germline, CDR1 is LNHDA and CDR2 is SQIVND (reference sequence). This CDR3 is 13 amino acids long. The CDR3 region has the DNA TGTGCCAGTATCAGCAGATATAATGAAAAACTGTTTTTT. This translates into CASISRYNEKLFF. The variable domain in full, with the rest retrieved from reference TRBV19 and TRBJ1-4, is DGGITQSPKYLFRKEGQNVTLSCEQNLNHDAMYWYRQDPGQGLRLIYYSQIVNDFQKGDIAEGYSVSREKKESFPLTVTSAQKNPTAFYLCASISRYNEKLFFGSGTQLSVL.

This clone showed up just a few times. The chain couples TRBV23-1 to TRBJ1-2, with 11 bases that match TRBD1. TRBV23-1 is an ORF for which the function is uncertain. The CDR3 contains 16 residues. V gave up 4 bases and J gave up 4 bases; unmatched junction bases: 8. Written as DNA, the CDR3 is TGCGCCAGCAGTCCCACCCCGGGACAGGGGGTCTATGGCTACACCTTC. Encoded protein: CASSPTPGQGVYGYTF.

The V call is TRBV19, the J call TRBJ2-7; TRBD1 matches at 7 bases. CDR3 size: 15 residues. With V trimmed by 6 bases and J by 1 base, 9 bases remained unmatched. CDR1 LNHDA and CDR2 SQIVND come from the germline V gene (reference sequence). The CDR3 region has the DNA TGTGCCAGTAGAAGCCGGGACAGCGATTCCTACGAGCAGTACTTC. This encodes CASRSRDSDSYEQYF.

The chain is built from TRBV6-5 and TRBJ1-2; tentatively, D is TRBD1 (5 bases). Germline CDR1 and CDR2: MNHEY and SVGAGI. CDR3 length: 14 residues. V gave up 4 bases and J gave up 5 bases, with 14 bases separating them. The CDR3 here is CASSSPGKGYGYTF. The CDR3 nucleotides are TGTGCCAGCAGTTCTCCGGGAAAGGGGTATGGCTACACCTTC.

This rearrangement joins TRBV18 to TRBJ1-1; no firm D call. The CDR3 loop spans 13 amino acids. The V gene's germline CDR1 is KGHSH and CDR2 LQKENI. Trimming took off 3 bases at V and 0 bases at J, with 5 bases between the two ends. CDR3 in DNA: TGTGCCAGCTCACCTAGGATGAACACTGAAGCTTTCTTT. It translates to CASSPRMNTEAFF. Full variable domain (rest looked up from reference TRBV18 and TRBJ1-1): NAGVMQNPRHLVRRRGQEARLRCSPMKGHSHVYWYRQLPEEGLKFMVYLQKENIIDESGMPKERFSAEFPKEGPSILRIQQVVRGDSAAYFCASSPRMNTEAFFGQGTRLTVV.

The V and J genes are TRBV6-1 and TRBJ1-1; 7 bases are shared with TRBD1. The CDR3 runs 14 residues. From germline, CDR1 is MNHNS and CDR2 SASEGT. V lost 6 bases to trimming and J lost 4 bases; unmatched junction nucleotides: 8. In DNA form, the CDR3 reads TGTGCCAGCAGCCTAAGGGGGCGTACCACTGAAGCTTTCTTT. It is translated as CASSLRGRTTEAFF.

The rearrangement links TRBV9 to TRBJ2-7; 10 bases match TRBD1. This CDR3 has 14 amino acids. With V trimmed by 5 bases and J by 3 bases, 5 bases remained unmatched. In germline, CDR1 is SGDLS, CDR2 YYNGEE. This CDR3 is CASSAGQGYYEQYF. The DNA for the CDR3 is TGTGCCAGCAGTGCGGGACAGGGGTACTACGAGCAGTACTTC. Looking up the rest from reference TRBV9 and TRBJ2-7 gives the full variable domain: DSGVTQTPKHLITATGQRVTLRCSPRSGDLSVYWYQQSLDQGLQFLIQYYNGEERAKGNILERFSAQQFPDLHSELNLSSLELGDSALYFCASSAGQGYYEQYFGPGTRLTVT.